The rows below give T cell receptor beta chains drawn from one sample of a study of T cell responses to AZD1222 COVID-19 vaccine. Clones were sequenced by immunoSEQ multiplex PCR, and TCRdb holds only the in-frame ones, with some missing. Here the sample spans some 130,000 clones, 90% to 95% being singletons. The material sequenced was peripheral blood, taken on day 0 of AZD1222 vaccination. The receptor source for this set is an adult in good health. CDR3s include the opening cysteine and the closing phenylalanine or tryptophan.

V gene: TRBV6-6; CDR3 protein: CASSYVTDYNEQFF
V gene: TRBV20-1; CDR3 protein: CSASGGIVGNQPQHF
V gene: TRBV25-1; CDR3 protein: CASSGPEEKLFF
V gene: TRBV19; CDR3 protein: CASSINRGGTEAFF
V gene: TRBV11-3; CDR3 protein: CASSLEGREQFF
V gene: TRBV7-2; CDR3 protein: CASRPIESTGELFF
V gene: TRBV28; CDR3 protein: CASSTGTGYVAEAFF
V gene: TRBV11-2; CDR3 protein: CASSSRARQFEQYF
V gene: TRBV20-1; CDR3 protein: CSASGSTPNYGYTF
V gene: TRBV9; CDR3 protein: CASSVGLGARKSTDTQYF
V gene: TRBV5-1; CDR3 protein: CASSSGQGITYNSPLHF
V gene: TRBV12-3/TRBV12-4; CDR3 protein: CASRGLNSPLHF
V gene: TRBV29-1; CDR3 protein: CSVDPGTGGGTDTQYF
V gene: TRBV29-1; CDR3 protein: CSVETGNTIYF
V gene: TRBV27; CDR3 protein: CASSLFFGSRETQYF
V gene: TRBV6-2/TRBV6-3; CDR3 protein: CASSYSNPGNTIYF
V gene: TRBV5-5; CDR3 protein: CASSFGAGAGELFF
V gene: TRBV15; CDR3 protein: CATSKGDSTGELFF
V gene: TRBV5-4; CDR3 protein: CASSLVKGSTDTQYF
V gene: TRBV5-4; CDR3 protein: CASSQGQGARGNTIYF
V gene: TRBV30; CDR3 protein: CAWTGGRFQPQHF
V gene: TRBV5-1; CDR3 protein: CASSFGTYEQYF
V gene: TRBV7-8; CDR3 protein: CASSSSRTGAYNEQFF
V gene: TRBV7-9; CDR3 protein: CASSGGLVRDLETQYF
V gene: TRBV12-2; CDR3 protein: CASRLVGSNRGSGNTIYF
V gene: TRBV11-3; CDR3 protein: CASSLHRTGIYEQYF
V gene: TRBV15; CDR3 protein: CATSSRQGNGYTF
V gene: TRBV7-6; CDR3 protein: CASSLEASSADNEQFF
V gene: TRBV19; CDR3 protein: CASSIYVRLAGDYEQFF
V gene: TRBV21-1; CDR3 protein: CASSLLGGRVPYGYTF
V gene: TRBV15; CDR3 protein: CATSRGGNRQGRSNQPQHF
V gene: TRBV15; CDR3 protein: CATSRDNEQYF
V gene: TRBV7-3; CDR3 protein: CASSSGQGGPGEQYF
V gene: TRBV25-1; CDR3 protein: CASSEWEGTEAFF
V gene: TRBV18; CDR3 protein: CASSPYRQGVYEQYF
V gene: TRBV5-5; CDR3 protein: CASSLAATGGDAGELFF
V gene: TRBV5-4; CDR3 protein: CASSLGGSREKLFF
V gene: TRBV9; CDR3 protein: CASSVGRMSTEAFF
V gene: TRBV23-1; CDR3 protein: CASSQTGTTYEQYF
V gene: TRBV7-2; CDR3 protein: CASNRDSSTDTQYF
V gene: TRBV19; CDR3 protein: CASRIERDRDEQYF
V gene: TRBV4-3; CDR3 protein: CASSQELVATEAFF
V gene: TRBV19; CDR3 protein: CATRDRGKKNIQYF
V gene: TRBV5-1; CDR3 protein: CASSFSGIEKLFF
V gene: TRBV25-1; CDR3 protein: CASSLKTGTDTEAFF
V gene: TRBV12-5; CDR3 protein: CASGWTTTTDLGNTIYF
V gene: TRBV6-2/TRBV6-3; CDR3 protein: CASSFLQQGGGELFF
V gene: TRBV12-5; CDR3 protein: CASALGQANSYEQYF
V gene: TRBV5-1; CDR3 protein: CASKRGLGYGYTF
V gene: TRBV5-1; CDR3 protein: CASSLAVRGNTEAFF
V gene: TRBV6-5; CDR3 protein: CASSYGGTGDGYTF
V gene: TRBV5-1; CDR3 protein: CASSQETGNNNSPLHF
V gene: TRBV6-5; CDR3 protein: CASSRTGEAFF
V gene: TRBV10-3; CDR3 protein: CAISGLPGRQNTGELFF